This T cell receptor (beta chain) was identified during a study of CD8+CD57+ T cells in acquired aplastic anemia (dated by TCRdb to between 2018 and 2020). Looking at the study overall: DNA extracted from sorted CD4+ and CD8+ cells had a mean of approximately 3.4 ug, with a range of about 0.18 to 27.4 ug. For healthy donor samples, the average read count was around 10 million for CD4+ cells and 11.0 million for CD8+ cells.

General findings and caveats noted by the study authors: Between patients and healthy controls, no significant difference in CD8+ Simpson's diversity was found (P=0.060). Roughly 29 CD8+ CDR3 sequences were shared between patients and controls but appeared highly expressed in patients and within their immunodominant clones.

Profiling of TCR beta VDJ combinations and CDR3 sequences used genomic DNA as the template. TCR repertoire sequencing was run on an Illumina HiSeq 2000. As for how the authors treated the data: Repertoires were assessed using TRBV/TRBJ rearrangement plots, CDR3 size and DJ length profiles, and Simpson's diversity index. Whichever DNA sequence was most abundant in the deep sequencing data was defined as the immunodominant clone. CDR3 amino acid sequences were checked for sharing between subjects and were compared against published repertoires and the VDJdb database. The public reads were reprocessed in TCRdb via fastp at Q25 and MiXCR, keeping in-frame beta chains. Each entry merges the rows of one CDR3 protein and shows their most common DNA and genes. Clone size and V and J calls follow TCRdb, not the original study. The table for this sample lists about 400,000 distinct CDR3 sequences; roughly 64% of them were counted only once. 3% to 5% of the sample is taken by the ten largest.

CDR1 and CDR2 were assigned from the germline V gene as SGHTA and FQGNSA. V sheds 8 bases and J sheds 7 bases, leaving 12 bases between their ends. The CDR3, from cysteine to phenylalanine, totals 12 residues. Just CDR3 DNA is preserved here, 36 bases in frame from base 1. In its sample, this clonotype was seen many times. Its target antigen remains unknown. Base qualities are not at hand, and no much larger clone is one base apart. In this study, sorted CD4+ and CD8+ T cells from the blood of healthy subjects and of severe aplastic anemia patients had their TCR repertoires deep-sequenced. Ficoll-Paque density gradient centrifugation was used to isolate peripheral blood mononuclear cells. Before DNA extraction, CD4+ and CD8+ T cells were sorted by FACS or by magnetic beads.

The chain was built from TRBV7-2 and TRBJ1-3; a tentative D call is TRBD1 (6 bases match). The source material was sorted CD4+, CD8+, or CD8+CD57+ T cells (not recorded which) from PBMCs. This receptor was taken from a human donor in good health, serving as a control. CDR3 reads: CASVSQGNTIYF. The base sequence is TGTGCCAGCGTCAGCCAGGGGAACACCATATATTTT.